This T cell receptor beta chain was captured in a study of early T cells in non-severe SARS-CoV-2 infection. TCRdb reprocessed the 5' RACE reads via MiXCR and lists one record per CDR3 protein. The sample consists of some 70,000 distinct CDR3 sequences, approximately 9.5% of them appearing once. In this sample, this clonotype turned up many times. The origin of this receptor is an adult who was a healthcare worker with PCR-confirmed SARS-CoV-2 infection or an uninfected control (not recorded which). The material sequenced was whole blood.

CDR3 DNA: TGCAGCGTTGAAGACATGGGGAGAGAGCAGTACTTC. Protein: CSVEDMGREQYF. The chain combines TRBV29-1 with TRBJ2-7, with TRBD2 as a possible D gene (5 bases). The V gene's germline CDR1 is SQVTM and CDR2 ANQGSEA. CDR3 length: 12 amino acids. Trimming removed 0 bases at V and 7 bases at J, with 10 bases between.